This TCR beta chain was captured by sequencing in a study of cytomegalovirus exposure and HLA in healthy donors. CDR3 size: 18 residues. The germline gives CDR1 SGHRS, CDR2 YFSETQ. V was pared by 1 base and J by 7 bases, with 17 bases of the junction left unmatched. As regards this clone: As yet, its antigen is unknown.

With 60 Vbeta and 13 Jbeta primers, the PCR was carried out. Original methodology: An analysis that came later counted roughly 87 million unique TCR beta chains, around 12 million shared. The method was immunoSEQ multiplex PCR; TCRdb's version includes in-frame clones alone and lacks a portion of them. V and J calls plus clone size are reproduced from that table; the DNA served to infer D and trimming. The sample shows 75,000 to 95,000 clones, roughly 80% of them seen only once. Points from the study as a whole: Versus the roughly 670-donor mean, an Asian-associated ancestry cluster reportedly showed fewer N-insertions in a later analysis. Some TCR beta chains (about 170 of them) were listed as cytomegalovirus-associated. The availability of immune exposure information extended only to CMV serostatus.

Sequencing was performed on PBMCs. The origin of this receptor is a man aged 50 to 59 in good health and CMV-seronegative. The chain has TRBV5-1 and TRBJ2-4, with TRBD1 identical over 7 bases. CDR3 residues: CASSLSAGKGAGGNIQYF. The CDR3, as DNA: TGCGCCAGCAGCTTGAGCGCCGGAAAGGGGGCGGGTGGTAACATTCAGTACTTC.